This TCR beta chain was sequenced in a study of cytomegalovirus exposure and HLA in healthy donors. In regard to this clone: What it recognizes is unknown.

The CDR3 has 15 amino acids. Germline V lookup: CDR1 ENHRY, CDR2 SYGVKD. V dropped 2 bases and J dropped 5; count of bases not matched to a gene: 7. Healthy bone marrow donors supplied every sample. General study findings and limits: Most TCR sequences were seen very rarely across donors, but some public TCRs occurred in many.

It was with 60 Vbeta and 13 Jbeta primers that the PCR ran. TCRdb's copy holds only in-frame clones and misses some; the assay was immunoSEQ multiplex PCR. The sample consists of 100,000 to 150,000 clones, roughly 80% of them appearing once. The chain combines TRBV10-3 with TRBJ1-2; 8 bases match TRBD1. The sequence was collected from a woman in her 50s in good health and CMV-seropositive. Sequenced sample: PBMCs. As DNA, the CDR3 is TGTGCCATCAGTGAGGGACAGGGTGACCCGTATGGCTACACCTTC. This codes for CAISEGQGDPYGYTF.